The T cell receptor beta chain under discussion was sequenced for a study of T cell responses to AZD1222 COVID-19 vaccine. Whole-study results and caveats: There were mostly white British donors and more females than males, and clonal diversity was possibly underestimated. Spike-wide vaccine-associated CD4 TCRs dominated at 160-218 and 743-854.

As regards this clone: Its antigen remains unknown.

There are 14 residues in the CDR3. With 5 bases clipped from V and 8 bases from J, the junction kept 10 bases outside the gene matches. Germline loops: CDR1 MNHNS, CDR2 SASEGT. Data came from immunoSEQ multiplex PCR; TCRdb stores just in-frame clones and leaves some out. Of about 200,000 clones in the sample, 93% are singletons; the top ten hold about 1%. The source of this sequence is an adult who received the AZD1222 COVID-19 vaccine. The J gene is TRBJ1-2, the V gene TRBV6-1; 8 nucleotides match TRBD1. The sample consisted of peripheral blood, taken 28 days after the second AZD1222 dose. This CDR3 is CASSSNPQGEGYTF. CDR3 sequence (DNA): TGTGCCAGCAGTTCTAACCCACAGGGGGAGGGCTACACCTTC.